The 21 T cell receptor beta chains presented below share a single source sample, sequenced in a study of PD-1 blockade in classical Hodgkin lymphoma (dated by TCRdb to about 2020). Explained via the paper, the time point label denotes: cycle 1 day 1 (C1D1), immediately before nivolumab initiation. Relapse after autologous stem cell transplantation had occurred in all trial patients, and cohorts A, B and C were distinguished by prior brentuximab vedotin exposure. The library was made by the immunoSEQ multiplex PCR assay. TCRdb obtained this table from immuneACCESS and retained in-frame rearrangements with V and J assigned. These tables miss some clones; where compared with another copy, unresolved V genes account for less than half of the shortfall, and the remainder is unexplained. The sample records about 41,000 clones, 76% of which are singletons. 20% to 25% of the sample is held by the ten biggest clonotypes.

The material was peripheral blood mononuclear cells (PBMCs), obtained at baseline. The source is a human donor with classical Hodgkin lymphoma.

J is TRBJ2-3 and V is TRBV9, with D possibly being TRBD1 or TRBD2 (5 bases each). The germline gives CDR1 SGDLS, CDR2 YYNGEE. The CDR3 covers 15 residues. Trimming shortened V by 2 bases and J by 6 bases, and 16 bases separated the two germline ends. CDR3 sequence (DNA): TGTGCCAGCAGCGTCCGTGGGACCGCCTGGGATACGCAGTATTTT. As protein: CASSVRGTAWDTQYF.

This clone was seen once. This chain uses TRBV11-2 with TRBJ2-7, with D possibly TRBD2 on 5 matching bases. V was shortened by 2 bases and J by 2 bases, with 19 bases between the two germline ends. The CDR3 has 17 amino acids. Germline V CDR1 and CDR2: SGHAT, FQNNGV. The CDR3 is CASSLTLSGITTYEQYF. DNA for the CDR3: TGTGCCAGCAGCTTAACTCTATCCGGGATCACCACCTACGAGCAGTACTTC.

The V gene is TRBV7-3, the J gene TRBJ2-2; 7 bases agree with TRBD2. The CDR3 contains 16 residues. The V gene's germline CDR1 is SGHTA and CDR2 FQGTGA. The ends lost 5 bases at V and 1 base at J; junction bases unmatched: 7. CDR3: CASSPGSGGNTGELFF. CDR3 DNA sequence: TGTGCCAGCAGCCCGGGTTCGGGGGGGAACACCGGGGAGCTGTTTTTT.

The chain links TRBV9 to TRBJ2-2; no firm D call. The germline V and J ends were trimmed by 1 base and 7 bases, with 8 bases remaining between them. This CDR3 has 13 amino acids. Germline V CDR1 and CDR2: SGDLS, YYNGEE. In nucleotides, the CDR3 is TGTGCCAGCAGCGTAATTAGGCGCGGGGAGCTGTTTTTT. Protein: CASSVIRRGELFF.

CDR3 DNA sequence: TGTGCCAGCAGCTTAGGGGAGGGCACTGAAGCTTTCTTT. Translating it yields CASSLGEGTEAFF. The chain has TRBV7-9 and TRBJ1-1; D is undetermined. The germline V gene encodes CDR1 SEHNR and CDR2 FQNEAQ (reference sequence). This CDR3 is built from 13 residues. V lost 1 base and J 4 bases, leaving 7 bases between the germline ends. Full variable domain (remainder filled in from reference TRBV7-9 and TRBJ1-1): DTGVSQNPRHKITKRGQNVTFRCDPISEHNRLYWYRQTLGQGPEFLTYFQNEAQLEKSRLLSDRFSAERPKGSFSTLEIQRTEQGDSAMYLCASSLGEGTEAFFGQGTRLTVV.

The V and J genes are TRBV28 and TRBJ2-3, with D perhaps TRBD2 (5 bases). CDR3 size: 16 residues. Per the germline V gene, CDR1 is MDHEN and CDR2 is SYDVKM. Trimming removed 1 base at V and 3 bases at J, with 14 bases between. The DNA for the CDR3 is TGTGCCAGCAGTTTATTGGGAGAAGGGTTTACAGATACGCAGTATTTT. This codes for CASSLLGEGFTDTQYF. Full variable domain (missing parts from reference TRBV28 and TRBJ2-3): DVKVTQSSRYLVKRTGEKVFLECVQDMDHENMFWYRQDPGLGLRLIYFSYDVKMKEKGDIPEGYSVSREKKERFSLILESASTNQTSMYLCASSLLGEGFTDTQYFGPGTRLTVL.

The V call is TRBV6-6, the J call TRBJ1-5; TRBD1 might be the D (6 bases). Germline CDR1 and CDR2: MNHNY and SVGAGI (reference sequence). The CDR3 loop spans 13 amino acids. V was clipped by 5 bases and J by 5 bases, with 10 bases between them. The CDR3 loop is CASSNYRDQPQHF. The DNA of the CDR3 is TGTGCCAGCAGTAACTACAGGGATCAGCCCCAGCATTTT.

Here the CDR3 reads CAWSVYRGAPNQPQHF. The CDR3 DNA reads as TGTGCCTGGAGTGTATACCGGGGGGCTCCCAATCAGCCCCAGCATTTT. The chain has TRBV30 and TRBJ1-5; the D gene is possibly TRBD1 (6 bases). With 0 bases removed from V and 3 bases from J, the gap between germline ends came to 15 bases. The CDR3 totals 16 residues. Per germline, CDR1 GTSNPN and CDR2 SVGIG (reference sequence).

The chain links TRBV19 to TRBJ2-7; possibly TRBD1 for D (5 bases). Trimming left V 6 bases short and J 3 bases short, with 12 bases between. CDR3 length: 13 amino acids. Germline CDR1 is LNHDA and CDR2 is SQIVND (reference sequence). In DNA, the CDR3 is TGTGCCAGTAGCACGACAGATTACTACGAGCAGTACTTC. This translates into CASSTTDYYEQYF. Drawing the rest from reference TRBV19 and TRBJ2-7, the complete variable domain is DGGITQSPKYLFRKEGQNVTLSCEQNLNHDAMYWYRQDPGQGLRLIYYSQIVNDFQKGDIAEGYSVSREKKESFPLTVTSAQKNPTAFYLCASSTTDYYEQYFGPGTRLTVT.

The chain recombines TRBV7-2 with TRBJ2-5; the match to TRBD2 covers 7 bases. This CDR3 has 14 residues. Germline assignment: CDR1 SGHTA and CDR2 FQGNSA. V lost 1 base and J lost 4; bases outside the gene matches: 3. CDR3 sequence reads: CASSLVGGGETQYF. CDR3 DNA sequence: TGTGCCAGCAGCTTAGTAGGCGGGGGAGAGACCCAGTACTTC. The whole variable domain, remainder taken from reference TRBV7-2 and TRBJ2-5, is GAGVSQSPSNKVTEKGKDVELRCDPISGHTALYWYRQSLGQGLEFLIYFQGNSAPDKSGLPSDRFSAERTGGSVSTLTIQRTQQEDSAVYLCASSLVGGGETQYFGPGTRLLVL.

This clone is classed as medium-sized. This chain uses TRBV7-3 with TRBJ1-1, with D perhaps matching TRBD1 (6 bases). Germline CDR1 reads SGHTA; CDR2 reads FQGTGA. The CDR3 contains 15 residues. The V end lost 1 base, the J end lost 2 bases, and 11 bases lay between the germline ends. The CDR3: CASSLIPDRNTEAFF. The DNA for the CDR3 is TGTGCCAGCAGCTTAATCCCGGACAGAAACACTGAAGCTTTCTTT.

The chain combines TRBV19 with TRBJ1-3; weak D call: TRBD1 (5 bases). Trimming cost V 7 bases and J 1 base, with 14 bases left between them. Germline CDR1 and CDR2: LNHDA and SQIVND (reference sequence). The CDR3 has 15 residues. The CDR3 sequence is CASTNLGTSGNTIYF. CDR3 DNA: TGTGCCAGTACTAACCTCGGGACGTCTGGAAACACCATATATTTT.

This clone was seen once. This chain connects TRBV7-9 to TRBJ1-5; no firm D call. This CDR3 comprises 13 residues. Germline CDR1 reads SEHNR; CDR2 reads FQNEAQ (reference sequence). Trimming pared 2 bases from V and 11 bases from J, leaving 13 bases between. The CDR3 sequence: CASSLSLDSSQHF. In DNA form, the CDR3 reads TGTGCCAGCAGCTTAAGCTTAGACTCGTCCCAGCATTTT. The full variable domain, in which reference TRBV7-9 and TRBJ1-5 provide the parts outside the CDR3, is DTGVSQNPRHKITKRGQNVTFRCDPISEHNRLYWYRQTLGQGPEFLTYFQNEAQLEKSRLLSDRFSAERPKGSFSTLEIQRTEQGDSAMYLCASSLSLDSSQHFGDGTRLSIL.

This rearrangement joins TRBV7-2 to TRBJ1-1; D not certain. Germline V gives CDR1 SGHTA, CDR2 FQGNSA. V was shortened by 1 base and J by 8 bases, with 5 bases between the two germline ends. CDR3 length: 11 residues. CDR3: CASSLGGEAFF. CDR3 sequence (DNA): TGTGCCAGCAGCTTAGGGGGAGAAGCTTTCTTT. Variable domain in full (rest from reference TRBV7-2 and TRBJ1-1): GAGVSQSPSNKVTEKGKDVELRCDPISGHTALYWYRQSLGQGLEFLIYFQGNSAPDKSGLPSDRFSAERTGGSVSTLTIQRTQQEDSAVYLCASSLGGEAFFGQGTRLTVV.

The rearrangement joins TRBV27 to TRBJ1-1; D call uncertain. The CDR3 runs to 12 residues. V lost 8 bases and J lost 8, with 15 bases in between. CDR1 MNHEY and CDR2 SMNVEV come from the germline V gene (reference sequence). The CDR3 coding sequence is TGTGCCAGCTTCGATCTCCCATGGGAAGCTTTCTTT. As protein: CASFDLPWEAFF.

The DNA for the CDR3 is TGCGCCAGCAGCCGGGACTCGGTAGGGAACACTGAAGCTTTCTTT. It is translated as CASSRDSVGNTEAFF. The gene calls are TRBV4-1 and TRBJ1-1; D might be TRBD1 (5 bases). Deletions cut 4 bases from V and 1 base from J, with 13 bases between. The CDR3 has 15 amino acids. Per germline, CDR1 MGHRA and CDR2 YSYEKL.

This clone was picked up one time. This chain uses TRBV5-6 with TRBJ2-1, with D possibly TRBD2 on 5 matching bases. This CDR3 comprises 11 residues. V was shortened by 4 bases and J by 7 bases, with 6 bases between the two germline ends. Per germline, CDR1 SGHDT and CDR2 YYEEEE. The CDR3 DNA is TGTGCCAGCAGCCGGACTAATGAGCAGTTCTTC. It yields the protein CASSRTNEQFF.

This rearrangement joins TRBV30 to TRBJ1-2; the D gene is possibly TRBD1 (6 bases). This CDR3 spans 13 amino acids. The germline CDR1 and CDR2 sequences are GTSNPN and SVGIG (reference sequence). Deletions cut 1 base from V and 8 bases from J, with 14 bases between. CDR3 residues: CAWSDGDIGGYTF. In DNA form, the CDR3 reads TGTGCCTGGAGTGACGGGGACATTGGGGGCTACACCTTC.

In DNA form, the CDR3 reads TGTGCCTGGAGCCTTGGAGGACTAAATCAGCCCCAGCATTTT. Encoded protein: CAWSLGGLNQPQHF. V is TRBV30 and J is TRBJ1-5; D is uncertain. The CDR3 loop spans 14 amino acids. The V end was cut by 3 bases, the J end by 4 bases, with 13 bases between. Looked up from germline, CDR1 is GTSNPN and CDR2 is SVGIG (reference sequence).

The V gene is TRBV6-6, the J gene TRBJ1-2, with D maybe TRBD1 (5 bases). Germline CDR1 is MNHNY and CDR2 is SVGAGI (reference sequence). The CDR3 spans 14 residues. V lost 3 bases to trimming and J lost 6 bases, with 14 bases between them. This CDR3 reads CASSYLQGKDGYTF. The CDR3 DNA reads as TGTGCCAGCAGTTATCTCCAGGGAAAGGATGGCTACACCTTC.

CDR3 bases: TGTGCCAGCAGTCCCGGGGGGGGTCTGGATGGCTACACCTTC. Protein: CASSPGGGLDGYTF. The chain links TRBV28 to TRBJ1-2, with D maybe TRBD1 (5 bases). Trimming took 5 bases from V and 6 from J, leaving 16 bases between them. In germline, CDR1 is MDHEN, CDR2 SYDVKM. This CDR3 contains 14 residues.